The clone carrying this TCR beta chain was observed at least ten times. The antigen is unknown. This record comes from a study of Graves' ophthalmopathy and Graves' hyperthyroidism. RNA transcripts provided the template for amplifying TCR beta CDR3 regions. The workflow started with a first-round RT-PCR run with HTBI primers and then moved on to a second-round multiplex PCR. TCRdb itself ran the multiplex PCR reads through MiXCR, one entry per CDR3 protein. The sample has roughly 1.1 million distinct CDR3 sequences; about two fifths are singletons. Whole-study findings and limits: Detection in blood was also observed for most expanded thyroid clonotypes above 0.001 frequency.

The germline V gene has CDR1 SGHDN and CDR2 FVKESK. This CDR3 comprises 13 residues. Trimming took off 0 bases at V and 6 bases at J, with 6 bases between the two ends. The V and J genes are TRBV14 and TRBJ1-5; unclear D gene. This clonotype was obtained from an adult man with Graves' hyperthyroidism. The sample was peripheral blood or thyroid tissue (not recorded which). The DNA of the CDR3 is TGTGCCAGCAGCCAAGACCCTCTTCAGCCCCAGCATTTT. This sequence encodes CASSQDPLQPQHF.